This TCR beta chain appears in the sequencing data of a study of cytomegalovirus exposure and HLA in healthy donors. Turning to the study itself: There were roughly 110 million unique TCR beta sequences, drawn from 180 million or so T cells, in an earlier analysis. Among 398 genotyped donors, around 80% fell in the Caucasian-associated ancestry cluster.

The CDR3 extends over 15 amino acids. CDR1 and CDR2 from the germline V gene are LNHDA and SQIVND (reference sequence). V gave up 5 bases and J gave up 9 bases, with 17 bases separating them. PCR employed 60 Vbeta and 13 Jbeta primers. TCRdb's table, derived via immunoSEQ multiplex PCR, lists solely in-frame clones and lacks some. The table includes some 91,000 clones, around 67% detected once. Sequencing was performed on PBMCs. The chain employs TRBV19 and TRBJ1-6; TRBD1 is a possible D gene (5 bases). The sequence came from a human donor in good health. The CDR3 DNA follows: TGTGCCAGTAGTGACGCCGGGACTTTTCTTTCACCCCTCCACTTT. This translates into CASSDAGTFLSPLHF.